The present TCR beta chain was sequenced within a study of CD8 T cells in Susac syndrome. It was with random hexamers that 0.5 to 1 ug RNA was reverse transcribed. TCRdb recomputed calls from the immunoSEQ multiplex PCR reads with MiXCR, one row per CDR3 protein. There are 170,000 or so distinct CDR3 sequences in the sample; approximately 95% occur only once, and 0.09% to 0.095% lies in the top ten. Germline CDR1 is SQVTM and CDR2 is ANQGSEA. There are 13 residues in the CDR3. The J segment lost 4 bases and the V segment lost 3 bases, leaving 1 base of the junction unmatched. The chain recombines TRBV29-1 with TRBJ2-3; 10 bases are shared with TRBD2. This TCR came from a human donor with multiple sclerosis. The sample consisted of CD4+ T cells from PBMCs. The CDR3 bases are TGCAGCGTTGATCTAGCGGGAGCAGATACGCAGTATTTT. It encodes CSVDLAGADTQYF.